The clone carrying this T cell receptor (beta chain) was observed a few times. This sample was taken from a study of identical twins. TCRdb reanalysed the 5' RACE reads using MiXCR and keeps one entry per CDR3 protein. Counted here are hundreds of thousands of distinct CDR3 sequences, more than 9% occurring once; the ten biggest clones make up roughly 1.5%. Donors uniformly comprised healthy Caucasians. The CDR3 loop spans 13 amino acids. Germline V gene lookup returns CDR1 MNHNY and CDR2 SVGAGI (reference sequence). The trim removed 5 bases at V and 1 base at J, leaving 2 bases unmatched. Another study also made use of these data, one on yellow fever vaccine responses in identical twins.

Sequenced input: PBMCs. The TCR sequence derives from a woman aged 18-29 years in good health. The chain is built from TRBV6-6 and TRBJ2-7, with 7 nucleotides matching TRBD1. The CDR3 DNA is TGTGCCAGCAGTACGGGACAGTCCTACGAGCAGTACGTC. This encodes CASSTGQSYEQYV.